Below are 2 T cell receptor beta chains sequenced from a single sample in a study of low-dose radiotherapy and immunotherapy resistance in tumors. TCRs were put through 15 to 25 PCR cycles of amplification with Phusion. A constant-region primer and the V-primer adapter served as the primer pair. MiXCR was run by TCRdb on the reads, yielding one entry per CDR3 protein. The sample lists approximately 47,000 distinct CDR3 sequences, 12% occurring once. The time point denotes: before trial treatment. Specimen: PBMCs, collected before treatment. Receptors were obtained from a female donor with ovarian cancer.

This clonotype was seen ten or more times. V gene TRBV7-2 combines with J gene TRBJ2-2; D is uncertain. With 1 base removed from V and 7 bases from J, the gap between germline ends came to 4 bases. In germline, CDR1 is SGHTA, CDR2 FQGNSA. This CDR3 region has 12 residues. In DNA, the CDR3 is TGTGCCAGCAGCTTAGATCTCGGGGAGCTGTTTTTT. Its translation is CASSLDLGELFF.

This clonotype was seen repeatedly, ten times or more. The chain employs TRBV7-2 and TRBJ2-2; D may match TRBD1 or TRBD2 (6 bases each). The CDR3 spans 21 residues. The V gene lost 5 bases and the J gene lost 2 bases, with 30 bases spanning the gap. The germline V gene encodes CDR1 SGHTA and CDR2 FQGNSA. The CDR3 DNA sequence: TGTGCCAGCAGCCCACATACCCGGGCGATCCGGGGGCGTCCTAACACCGGGGAGCTGTTTTTT. Amino acids: CASSPHTRAIRGRPNTGELFF.